These 27 T cell receptor beta chains share one sample of origin, sequenced in a study of T-cell reconstitution after alpha-beta-depleted transplantation in children. The library targeted TCRbeta and was prepared with unique molecular identifiers. Each CDR3 protein is one row after TCRdb ran MiXCR on the PCR reads. The sample gives 480,000 or so distinct CDR3 sequences, about 10% of which show up once; just over 2% is in the top ten. This material consisted of PBMCs, taken before TCRalphabeta/CD19-depleted stem cell transplant. These receptors all come from a child aged 2 to 10 with inherited bone marrow failure, due to receive a stem cell transplant.

This clonotype appeared many times. The chain employs TRBV7-9 and TRBJ2-3; tentatively, D is TRBD2 (5 bases). This CDR3 spans 15 amino acids. V shed 1 base and J shed 8 bases, with 16 bases lying between them. In germline, CDR1 is SEHNR, CDR2 FQNEAQ (reference sequence). The CDR3 nucleotides read TGTGCCAGCAGCTTAGGGACTCCAAGCGTGGTTACGCAGTATTTT. Translating gives CASSLGTPSVVTQYF.

This chain connects TRBV7-9 to TRBJ1-1, with 7 nucleotides matching TRBD1. The CDR3 runs to 13 residues. Losses at the gene ends were 5 bases for V and 5 bases for J; bases not matched to a gene: 5. CDR1 and CDR2 (germline): SEHNR, FQNEAQ (reference sequence). The CDR3 DNA reads as TGTGCCAGCAGCCTCCGGGACAGAACTGAAGCTTTCTTT. Amino acid sequence: CASSLRDRTEAFF.

Details on this clonotype: A clone one base away is much larger, so this may be a read error. The rearrangement links TRBV4-2 to TRBJ2-1; D may correspond to TRBD1 or TRBD2 (5 bases each). Germline V gene lookup returns CDR1 LGHNA and CDR2 YNFKEQ. The germline V and J ends were trimmed by 0 bases and 6 bases, with 12 bases remaining between them. This CDR3 is 15 amino acids long. The CDR3 protein is CASSQEGVQSNEQFF. The CDR3 bases are TGTGCCAGCAGCCAAGAGGGGGTGCAGTCCAATGAGCAGTTCTTC.

DNA for the CDR3: TGCGCCAGCAGCTGGATGGCAGGGACCCAGCCCCAGCATTTT. Its translation: CASSWMAGTQPQHF. The chain links TRBV5-1 to TRBJ1-5; D possibly corresponds to TRBD1 (5 bases). V dropped 3 bases and J dropped 7 bases, with 14 bases sitting between them. Germline V gene data show CDR1 as SGHRS and CDR2 as YFSETQ. The CDR3 extends over 14 amino acids.

On this clonotype: This may be a read error, as it is one base from a much larger clone. The rearrangement links TRBV9 to TRBJ2-2, with 8 nucleotides matching TRBD1. Unmatched junction bases numbered 8, after V lost 0 bases and J lost 4 bases. Germline CDR1 is SGDLS and CDR2 is YYNGEE. CDR3 length: 17 residues. CDR3 loop: CASSVEWTGPFTGELFF. In DNA form, the CDR3 reads TGTGCCAGCAGCGTAGAGTGGACAGGGCCTTTCACCGGGGAGCTGTTTTTT.

The V call is TRBV21-1, the J call TRBJ2-7; the D call in the table, TRBD1, was not verified against the DNA. TRBV21-1 is a documented pseudogene. The CDR3 extends over 14 amino acids. CDR3 nucleotide sequence: TGTGCCAGCAGCGCCTACAGGGTACGCTACGAGCAGTACTTC. This gives the protein CASSAYRVRYEQYF.

This clonotype showed up many times. The genes are TRBV10-2 and TRBJ1-4, with D tentatively TRBD1 (5 bases). Germline V gives CDR1 WSHSY, CDR2 SAAADI. The CDR3 is made up of 13 amino acids. V lost 11 bases and J lost 4, with 14 bases in between. The CDR3 bases are TGCGCCGTCCGTTCGGGGGATAATGAAAAACTGTTTTTT. Translating gives CAVRSGDNEKLFF.

This clonotype was seen a few times. The V and J genes are TRBV6-1 and TRBJ2-7; D uncertain. CDR3 length: 15 amino acids. Germline V CDR1 and CDR2: MNHNS, SASEGT. The V and J ends lost 5 bases and 2 bases respectively, with 16 bases between them. The CDR3, as DNA: TGTGCCAGCAGTCCCTTTCGTCGCGATCCCTACGAGCAGTACTTC. Its protein is CASSPFRRDPYEQYF.

This chain uses TRBV6-1 with TRBJ1-5; 9 bases line up with TRBD1. CDR1 is MNHNS and CDR2 is SASEGT in the germline V gene. V trimming: 4 bases; J trimming: 3 bases; junction bases outside the gene matches: 4. The CDR3 has 15 residues. The CDR3: CASSGDRAHNQPQHF. CDR3 coding DNA: TGTGCCAGCAGTGGGGACAGGGCTCACAATCAGCCCCAGCATTTT.

The table lists this clonotype with many counts. The genes are TRBV6-4 and TRBJ2-1, with 13 nucleotides matching TRBD2. The germline V gene has CDR1 MRHNA and CDR2 SNTAGT. The junction had 4 bases not matched to a gene; V was cut back by 5 bases and J by 6 bases. The CDR3 length is 15 residues. The CDR3 DNA reads TGTGCCAGCAGTACACTAGCGGGAGGGGGCAATGAGCAGTTCTTC. Translation: CASSTLAGGGNEQFF.

About this clonotype itself: The junction departs from germline at one end; a sequencing error may be responsible. The chain joins TRBV5-1 to TRBJ1-1; 7 positions match TRBD1. This CDR3 has 15 residues. CDR1 SGHRS and CDR2 YFSETQ come from the germline V gene. This CDR3 is CANSLVAGGNTEAFF. The CDR3 bases are TGCGCCAACAGCTTGGTGGCAGGGGGGAACACTGAAGCTTTCTTT. Together with reference TRBV5-1 and TRBJ1-1, the CDR3 gives the full variable domain: KAGVTQTPRYLIKTRGQQVTLSCSPISGHRSVSWYQQTPGQGLQFLFEYFSETQRNKGNFPGRFSGRQFSNSRSEMNVSTLELGDSALYLCANSLVAGGNTEAFFGQGTRLTVV.

This clonotype was recorded at least ten times. The chain has TRBV20-1 and TRBJ2-7; 9 bases agree with TRBD2. Germline CDR1 and CDR2: DFQATT and SNEGSKA (reference sequence). J was trimmed by 4 bases and V by 1 base; bases with no gene match: 17. The CDR3 runs to 18 residues. The CDR3 DNA sequence: TGCAGTGCTAGAGCTTCTCATGGTAGCGGGGGTGTACCTTACGAGCAGTACTTC. This codes for CSARASHGSGGVPYEQYF.

This clonotype showed up many times. This chain links TRBV9 with TRBJ2-2; TRBD1 matches at 7 bases. CDR3 length: 15 amino acids. From germline, CDR1 is SGDLS and CDR2 YYNGEE. V lost 3 bases, J lost 5 bases, and 7 bases stayed unmatched. The CDR3 DNA follows: TGTGCCAGCAGCGCACCGACAGGGACAACCGGGGAGCTGTTTTTT. It is translated as CASSAPTGTTGELFF.

This clonotype was seen ten or more times. The V and J genes are TRBV4-3 and TRBJ2-7, with D possibly TRBD2 on 7 matching bases. Germline values: CDR1 LGHNA, CDR2 YSLEER. This CDR3 has 15 amino acids. Deletions cut 4 bases from V and 1 base from J, with 14 bases between. The CDR3 DNA follows: TGCGCCAGCAGCCCCGAGGGGGGGAGGTCCTACGAGCAGTACTTC. The encoded protein is CASSPEGGRSYEQYF.

This clonotype was observed many times. The genes are TRBV6-2 or TRBV6-3 and TRBJ2-5; 7 nucleotides match TRBD2. This CDR3 has 17 residues. The junction had 15 bases not matched to a gene; V was cut back by 6 bases and J by 2 bases. Germline CDR1 MNHEY, CDR2 SVGEGT. The DNA for the CDR3 is TGTGCCAGCAGCCCTTACAGGCTAGCGGACCAACAAGAGACCCAGTACTTC. Protein product: CASSPYRLADQQETQYF.

This clonotype was seen at least ten times. The V gene is TRBV12-3 or TRBV12-4, the J gene TRBJ1-2; 7 bases align to TRBD1. This CDR3 comprises 13 residues. V lost 4 bases to trimming and J lost 4 bases; unmatched junction nucleotides: 3. CDR3 nucleotide sequence: TGTGCCAGCAGTTCATGGGACAGCTATGGCTACACCTTC. It encodes CASSSWDSYGYTF.

Worth noting for this clonotype: This may be a read error, as it is one base from a much larger clone. The chain is built from TRBV12-3 or TRBV12-4 and TRBJ1-1; 7 positions agree with TRBD1. Germline trimming cut 3 bases from V and 5 bases from J; bases unmatched to any gene: 12. The CDR3 loop spans 16 amino acids. CDR3 bases: TGTGCCAGCAGTTTTAGGGGGCGGATCGGGAGGACTGAAGCTTTCTTT. As protein: CASSFRGRIGRTEAFF.

This clonotype was seen ten or more times. The chain joins TRBV4-3 to TRBJ2-7; the match to TRBD2 covers 11 bases. There are 18 residues in the CDR3. Germline CDR1 LGHNA, CDR2 YSLEER. V lost 1 base, J lost 2 bases, and 10 bases stayed unmatched. The CDR3 is CASSQGPHTSGSTYEQYF. The DNA for the CDR3 is TGCGCCAGCAGCCAAGGCCCACACACTAGCGGGAGTACCTACGAGCAGTACTTC.

The sample holds many counts of this clonotype. J is TRBJ2-5 and V is TRBV6-1; 7 positions match TRBD2. V lost 8 bases to trimming and J lost 2 bases; unmatched junction nucleotides: 8. Per germline, CDR1 MNHNS and CDR2 SASEGT. The CDR3 is made up of 14 amino acids. Here the CDR3 reads CASAQAGSQETQYF. The CDR3 DNA reads TGTGCCAGCGCTCAAGCGGGATCACAAGAGACCCAGTACTTC.

Ten or more counts support this clonotype. The chain recombines TRBV27 with TRBJ2-2; D is possibly TRBD2 (7 bases). Germline V gives CDR1 MNHEY, CDR2 SMNVEV (reference sequence). This CDR3 has 14 amino acids. The germline V and J ends were trimmed by 10 bases and 0 bases, with 12 bases remaining between them. CDR3 in amino acids: CATGGGANTGELFF. CDR3 nucleotides: TGTGCCACCGGCGGGGGCGCGAACACCGGGGAGCTGTTTTTT.

A few counts support this clonotype. The chain recombines TRBV30 with TRBJ2-5; D remains ambiguous. V lost 5 bases and J lost 5, with 6 bases in between. The CDR3 covers 10 residues. Germline-derived CDR1 and CDR2 are GTSNPN and SVGIG (reference sequence). This CDR3 reads CAWARETQYF. The CDR3 coding sequence is TGTGCCTGGGCGAGGGAGACCCAGTACTTC.

The chain employs TRBV10-3 and TRBJ2-3; the D is unclear. V was clipped by 6 bases and J by 1 base, with 14 bases between them. CDR1 is ENHRY, CDR2 SYGVKD, per germline. The CDR3 contains 15 residues. The CDR3 region is CAIRATGTGTDTQYF. The DNA of the CDR3 is TGTGCCATCAGGGCCACGGGCACCGGCACAGATACGCAGTATTTT.

In this sample, this clonotype turned up many times. This sequence joins TRBV13 and TRBJ2-2, with D hard to call. Looked up from germline, CDR1 is PRHDT and CDR2 is FYEKMQ (reference sequence). V lost 5 bases and J 7 bases, leaving 11 bases between the germline ends. The CDR3 contains 13 residues. The CDR3 reads CASSPRRRGELFF. In DNA form, the CDR3 reads TGTGCCAGCAGCCCCCGGAGACGCGGGGAGCTGTTTTTT.

The chain links TRBV29-1 to TRBJ2-1, with a weak D call TRBD1 (8 bases). CDR3 length: 12 residues. V lost 6 bases and J lost 9, with 15 bases in between. Germline V gives CDR1 SQVTM, CDR2 ANQGSEA. CDR3 in DNA: TGCAGCGTCCTAACAGGGGGGGGTGAGCAGTTCTTC. Its protein is CSVLTGGGEQFF.

This clonotype was counted a few times. CDR3 residues: CAISESQRADTQYF. The CDR3 DNA is TGTGCCATCAGTGAGTCTCAGCGTGCAGATACGCAGTATTTT. The chain employs TRBV10-3 and TRBJ2-3; D gene ambiguous. Germline CDR1 is ENHRY and CDR2 is SYGVKD. The V end was cut by 0 bases, the J end by 4 bases, with 8 bases between. The CDR3 sequence is 14 residues long.

This clonotype occurred many times. The V call is TRBV6-4, the J call TRBJ2-1; TRBD2 agrees at 13 bases. CDR1 and CDR2 from the germline V gene are MRHNA and SNTAGT. The CDR3 totals 15 residues. With 5 bases clipped from V and 6 bases from J, the junction kept 4 bases outside the gene matches. CDR3 residues: CASSILAGGFNEQFF. The CDR3 bases are TGTGCCAGCAGTATACTAGCGGGAGGGTTCAATGAGCAGTTCTTC.

This clonotype was observed a few times. The chain combines TRBV18 with TRBJ2-7; D is unresolved. V was cut by 2 bases and J by 1 base, with 6 bases left in between. CDR1 and CDR2 (germline): KGHSH, LQKENI. CDR3 length equals 13 residues. The CDR3 sequence: CASSPNSSYEQYF. CDR3 in DNA: TGTGCCAGCTCACCAAACAGTTCCTACGAGCAGTACTTC.